One and the same sample provided the 30 T cell receptor beta chains below, sequenced in a study of OX40 agonist ivuxolimab in advanced cancers. Here immunoSEQ multiplex PCR was the method, and the copy in TCRdb shows in-frame clones only, minus some. The sample records 100,000 or so clones, approximately 90% being singletons. Sequencing used CD4+ or CD8+ T cells sorted from blood, obtained in a trial of the OX40 agonist ivuxolimab. The receptors originated from an adult with an advanced solid tumor such as melanoma, head and neck, liver or kidney cancer.

The chain is built from TRBV5-1 and TRBJ2-7; 9 bases fit TRBD2. This CDR3 is built from 16 residues. The V gene's germline CDR1 is SGHRS and CDR2 YFSETQ. With V trimmed by 0 bases and J by 6 bases, 10 bases remained unmatched. The DNA for the CDR3 is TGCGCCAGCAGCTTGGTAGGCGGGAGGGCCCAAGGCGAGCAGTACTTC. Encoded protein: CASSLVGGRAQGEQYF.

The V gene is TRBV7-9, the J gene TRBJ2-7, with TRBD2 matching over 10 bases. The J segment lost 3 bases and the V segment lost 6 bases, leaving 11 bases of the junction unmatched. The germline V gene has CDR1 SEHNR and CDR2 FQNEAQ (reference sequence). The CDR3 sequence is 16 residues long. The CDR3 region is CASRPLASGGFYEQYF. Written as DNA, the CDR3 is TGTGCCAGCAGGCCTTTGGCTAGCGGGGGCTTCTACGAGCAGTACTTC.

The rearrangement links TRBV7-2 to TRBJ2-1; 10 positions agree with TRBD1. Trimming took 3 bases from V and 3 from J; bases not matched to a gene: 5. In germline, CDR1 is SGHTA, CDR2 FQGNSA. The CDR3 extends over 16 amino acids. The CDR3 region is CASSFTGTGDYNEQFF. The CDR3 coding sequence is TGTGCCAGCAGCTTCACCGGGACAGGGGACTACAATGAGCAGTTCTTC. Full variable domain (missing parts from reference TRBV7-2 and TRBJ2-1): GAGVSQSPSNKVTEKGKDVELRCDPISGHTALYWYRQSLGQGLEFLIYFQGNSAPDKSGLPSDRFSAERTGGSVSTLTIQRTQQEDSAVYLCASSFTGTGDYNEQFFGPGTRLTVL.

This sequence joins TRBV7-8 and TRBJ2-1; D remains ambiguous. Looked up from germline, CDR1 is SGHVS and CDR2 is FQNEAQ. Between the trimmed V and J ends, which lost 1 base and 4 bases, there was a span of 8 bases. CDR3 length: 14 residues. CDR3 nucleotides: TGTGCCAGCAGCTTAGAGGGAAGGTACAATGAGCAGTTCTTC. It is translated as CASSLEGRYNEQFF. Together with reference TRBV7-8 and TRBJ2-1, the CDR3 gives the full variable domain: GAGVSQSPRYKVAKRGQDVALRCDPISGHVSLFWYQQALGQGPEFLTYFQNEAQLDKSGLPSDRFFAERPEGSVSTLKIQRTQQEDSAVYLCASSLEGRYNEQFFGPGTRLTVL.

The chain links TRBV6-6 to TRBJ2-1; TRBD2 agrees at 12 bases. The CDR3 is made up of 16 amino acids. The germline V gene encodes CDR1 MNHNY and CDR2 SVGAGI (reference sequence). J gave up 5 bases and V 4 bases, and 6 bases lay outside the gene matches. Here the CDR3 DNA reads TGTGCCAGCAGTTCTAGGACTAGCGGGACCAACAATGAGCAGTTCTTC. This sequence encodes CASSSRTSGTNNEQFF.

The chain has TRBV28 and TRBJ2-5, with D perhaps TRBD1 (6 bases). V lost 6 bases to trimming and J lost 5 bases, with 16 bases between them. Germline V lookup: CDR1 MDHEN, CDR2 SYDVKM. The CDR3 covers 14 residues. The CDR3 here is CASRSPRGTETQYF. The DNA for the CDR3 is TGTGCCAGCAGATCCCCCAGGGGCACGGAGACCCAGTACTTC.

This clone is a singleton in its sample. This CDR3 is CASRLLTGGSYEQYF. Written as DNA, the CDR3 is TGCGCCAGCAGACTTCTGACAGGGGGGTCCTACGAGCAGTACTTC. The chain joins TRBV10-2 to TRBJ2-7, with TRBD1 matching 9 bases. In germline, CDR1 is WSHSY, CDR2 SAAADI. J was trimmed by 1 base and V by 6 bases; bases with no gene match: 7. The CDR3 covers 15 residues.

V and J are TRBV30 and TRBJ1-1, with no clear D. Looked up from germline, CDR1 is GTSNPN and CDR2 is SVGIG (reference sequence). The CDR3 spans 15 residues. Trimming pared 3 bases from V and 0 bases from J, leaving 14 bases between. The CDR3 sequence is CAWRRTPPMNTEAFF. CDR3 coding DNA: TGTGCCTGGAGGAGGACTCCCCCCATGAACACTGAAGCTTTCTTT.

This rearrangement joins TRBV2 to TRBJ1-1, with D unresolved. V was pared by 2 bases and J by 3 bases, with 13 bases between. The germline gives CDR1 SNHLY, CDR2 FYNNEI. CDR3 size: 15 residues. The CDR3 here is CASSELGPPYTEAFF. CDR3 bases: TGTGCCAGCAGTGAATTAGGTCCGCCGTACACTGAAGCTTTCTTT.

This chain connects TRBV18 to TRBJ2-5; D gene uncertain. This CDR3 has 15 residues. Looked up from germline, CDR1 is KGHSH and CDR2 is LQKENI. The V and J ends lost 4 bases and 7 bases respectively, with 19 bases between them. CDR3 region: CASSQTGTQVGTQYF. CDR3 nucleotide sequence: TGTGCCAGCTCACAAACGGGCACTCAAGTCGGGACCCAGTACTTC. The entire variable domain, with the rest obtained from reference TRBV18 and TRBJ2-5, is as follows: NAGVMQNPRHLVRRRGQEARLRCSPMKGHSHVYWYRQLPEEGLKFMVYLQKENIIDESGMPKERFSAEFPKEGPSILRIQQVVRGDSAAYFCASSQTGTQVGTQYFGPGTRLLVL.

This chain uses TRBV7-2 with TRBJ2-1, with D perhaps matching TRBD1 (5 bases). From germline, CDR1 is SGHTA and CDR2 FQGNSA. CDR3 length equals 14 residues. The germline V and J ends were trimmed by 6 bases and 0 bases, with 9 bases remaining between them. The CDR3 sequence: CASSQGISYNEQFF. CDR3 nucleotides: TGTGCCAGCAGTCAGGGCATCTCCTACAATGAGCAGTTCTTC.

This chain joins TRBV19 and TRBJ2-3; D remains ambiguous. The germline V and J ends were trimmed by 5 bases and 0 bases, with 9 bases remaining between them. Germline CDR1 is LNHDA and CDR2 is SQIVND (reference sequence). The CDR3 totals 14 residues. CDR3 protein: CASSLMSSTDTQYF. CDR3 in DNA: TGTGCCAGTAGTCTCATGTCTAGCACAGATACGCAGTATTTT.

This chain links TRBV6-1 with TRBJ2-5, with 12 bases lining up with TRBD2. Trimming at V came to 2 bases and at J to 2 bases, leaving 0 bases not matched to a gene. In germline, CDR1 is MNHNS, CDR2 SASEGT. The CDR3 has 15 residues. The CDR3 protein is CASSELAGGQETQYF. CDR3 DNA sequence: TGTGCCAGCAGTGAACTAGCGGGGGGGCAAGAGACCCAGTACTTC.

The chain couples TRBV5-1 to TRBJ2-5, with TRBD2 matching 10 bases. CDR1 and CDR2 from the germline V gene are SGHRS and YFSETQ. The CDR3 contains 15 residues. Trimming at V came to 2 bases and at J to 5 bases, leaving 6 bases not matched to a gene. The CDR3: CASSFTSGIAETQYF. Here the CDR3 DNA reads TGCGCCAGCAGCTTTACTAGCGGGATTGCGGAGACCCAGTACTTC.

This rearrangement joins TRBV14 to TRBJ2-3; 7 nucleotides line up with TRBD2. V lost 4 bases and J lost 6; bases outside the gene matches: 13. Germline V gene data show CDR1 as SGHDN and CDR2 as FVKESK. The CDR3 runs to 16 residues. The CDR3 DNA reads as TGTGCCAGCAGCCGGTTAGCGGGCAATGTCCCCGATACGCAGTATTTT. Translating gives CASSRLAGNVPDTQYF.

The V call is TRBV28, the J call TRBJ1-5; 7 bases map to TRBD1. Germline CDR1 is MDHEN and CDR2 is SYDVKM. This CDR3 contains 14 residues. V shed 4 bases, J shed 2 bases, and the junction held 2 bases outside the gene matches. CDR3 in amino acids: CASSSGQGNQPQHF. CDR3 sequence (DNA): TGTGCCAGCAGTTCCGGACAGGGCAATCAGCCCCAGCATTTT.

The chain joins TRBV5-1 to TRBJ2-2, with unresolved D. Trimming took off 4 bases at V and 0 bases at J, with 7 bases between the two ends. Germline V gives CDR1 SGHRS, CDR2 YFSETQ. The CDR3 consists of 14 residues. The CDR3 loop is CASSPGSNTGELFF. CDR3 nucleotide sequence: TGCGCCAGCAGCCCCGGATCGAACACCGGGGAGCTGTTTTTT.

The chain combines TRBV27 with TRBJ1-5, with D unresolved. Trimming shortened V by 0 bases and J by 9 bases, and 15 bases separated the two germline ends. There are 15 residues in the CDR3. Germline assignment: CDR1 MNHEY and CDR2 SMNVEV (reference sequence). The CDR3 reads CASSLSSGGQWPQHF. The CDR3 bases are TGTGCCAGCAGTTTATCCTCTGGAGGGCAATGGCCCCAGCATTTT.

This chain links TRBV5-1 with TRBJ1-2; D not resolved. The germline V gene has CDR1 SGHRS and CDR2 YFSETQ. The CDR3 is made up of 13 amino acids. V shed 0 bases and J shed 1 base, with 4 bases lying between them. CDR3 sequence: CASSLDVNYGYTF. CDR3 DNA: TGCGCCAGCAGCTTGGATGTTAACTATGGCTACACCTTC.

The chain joins TRBV7-2 to TRBJ2-3; no clear D. The V gene lost 4 bases and the J gene lost 6 bases, with 20 bases spanning the gap. In germline, CDR1 is SGHTA, CDR2 FQGNSA. CDR3 size: 16 residues. CDR3 loop: CASSSPGRTLPDTQYF. The DNA of the CDR3 is TGTGCCAGCAGCTCCCCTGGGCGTACCCTACCGGATACGCAGTATTTT. Filled out from reference TRBV7-2 and TRBJ2-3, the complete variable domain reads GAGVSQSPSNKVTEKGKDVELRCDPISGHTALYWYRQSLGQGLEFLIYFQGNSAPDKSGLPSDRFSAERTGGSVSTLTIQRTQQEDSAVYLCASSSPGRTLPDTQYFGPGTRLTVL.

The chain joins TRBV6-5 to TRBJ2-3, with unresolved D. CDR1 and CDR2 (germline): MNHEY, SVGAGI. This CDR3 has 13 residues. Trimming pared 6 bases from V and 3 bases from J, leaving 10 bases between. The CDR3 region is CASSRLLTDTQYF. CDR3 DNA: TGTGCCAGCAGCCGACTGTTGACAGATACGCAGTATTTT.

The chain recombines TRBV6-5 with TRBJ2-7; D could derive from TRBD1 or TRBD2 (5 bases each). V was cut by 4 bases and J by 2 bases, with 12 bases left in between. Per the germline V gene, CDR1 is MNHEY and CDR2 is SVGAGI. The CDR3 is 14 amino acids. Written as DNA, the CDR3 is TGTGCCAGCAGTTCCCGGGACGGGACCTACGAGCAGTACTTC. This translates into CASSSRDGTYEQYF.

The V gene is TRBV11-2, the J gene TRBJ1-1; TRBD1 matches at 11 bases. CDR1 and CDR2 from the germline V gene are SGHAT and FQNNGV. The CDR3 has 15 amino acids. Trimming removed 4 bases from V and 5 bases from J; junction bases left unmatched: 6. The CDR3 sequence: CASSSGTGGSTEAFF. The CDR3 DNA follows: TGTGCCAGCAGCTCGGGGACAGGGGGAAGTACTGAAGCTTTCTTT.

This rearrangement joins TRBV5-1 to TRBJ1-1; D remains unclear. Trimming removed 0 bases at V and 1 base at J, with 7 bases between. Germline V gene sequence: CDR1 SGHRS, CDR2 YFSETQ. The CDR3 has 14 residues. The CDR3: CASSLGWGNTEAFF. The CDR3 bases are TGCGCCAGCAGCTTGGGGTGGGGGAACACTGAAGCTTTCTTT.

The rearrangement uses TRBV6-5 and TRBJ1-2; D is unresolved. CDR3 length equals 15 residues. Germline CDR1 and CDR2: MNHEY and SVGAGI. Trimming removed 6 bases at V and 4 bases at J, with 18 bases between. CDR3 amino acids: CASSTGETRGYGYTF. The CDR3 nucleotides are TGTGCCAGCAGCACCGGGGAAACTCGGGGCTATGGCTACACCTTC.

The chain recombines TRBV5-1 with TRBJ2-7; D might be TRBD1 or TRBD2, each matching 5 bases. CDR1 SGHRS and CDR2 YFSETQ come from the germline V gene. V lost 4 bases and J lost 3, with 17 bases in between. This CDR3 contains 15 residues. Written as DNA, the CDR3 is TGCGCCAGCAGCCCCTCCGGGACGGATATCTACGAGCAGTACTTC. It yields the protein CASSPSGTDIYEQYF.

The count of this clone is one. The chain links TRBV9 to TRBJ2-7; 8 bases are shared with TRBD2. CDR3 length: 16 amino acids. With V trimmed by 4 bases and J by 1 base, 10 bases remained unmatched. Germline V CDR1 and CDR2: SGDLS, YYNGEE. CDR3 residues: CASSSNRGGESYEQYF. The CDR3 DNA reads as TGTGCCAGCAGCTCAAACCGGGGGGGCGAATCCTACGAGCAGTACTTC.

V usage is TRBV18 and J usage is TRBJ1-1; D is possibly TRBD1 (5 bases). V shed 4 bases and J shed 1 base, with 10 bases lying between them. The CDR3 extends over 14 amino acids. The germline V gene has CDR1 KGHSH and CDR2 LQKENI. The CDR3 region has the DNA TGTGCCAGCTCACAACAGGCGACGAACACTGAAGCTTTCTTT. This gives the protein CASSQQATNTEAFF.

The chain carries TRBV5-1 and TRBJ2-7; a possible D gene is TRBD2 (5 bases). Germline loops: CDR1 SGHRS, CDR2 YFSETQ. This CDR3 region has 13 residues. The ends were cut back, 0 bases at V and 6 bases at J, with 10 bases in the middle. CDR3: CASSLEIGVEQYF. Here the CDR3 DNA reads TGCGCCAGCAGCTTGGAGATCGGGGTCGAGCAGTACTTC.

The chain has TRBV6-1 and TRBJ2-7; D is possibly TRBD1 (5 bases). Per the germline V gene, CDR1 is MNHNS and CDR2 is SASEGT. Trimming took 1 base from V and 3 from J, leaving 10 bases between them. This CDR3 has 14 amino acids. The CDR3 protein is CASSEGGRDYEQYF. CDR3 nucleotides: TGTGCCAGCAGTGAAGGGGGCAGGGACTACGAGCAGTACTTC.